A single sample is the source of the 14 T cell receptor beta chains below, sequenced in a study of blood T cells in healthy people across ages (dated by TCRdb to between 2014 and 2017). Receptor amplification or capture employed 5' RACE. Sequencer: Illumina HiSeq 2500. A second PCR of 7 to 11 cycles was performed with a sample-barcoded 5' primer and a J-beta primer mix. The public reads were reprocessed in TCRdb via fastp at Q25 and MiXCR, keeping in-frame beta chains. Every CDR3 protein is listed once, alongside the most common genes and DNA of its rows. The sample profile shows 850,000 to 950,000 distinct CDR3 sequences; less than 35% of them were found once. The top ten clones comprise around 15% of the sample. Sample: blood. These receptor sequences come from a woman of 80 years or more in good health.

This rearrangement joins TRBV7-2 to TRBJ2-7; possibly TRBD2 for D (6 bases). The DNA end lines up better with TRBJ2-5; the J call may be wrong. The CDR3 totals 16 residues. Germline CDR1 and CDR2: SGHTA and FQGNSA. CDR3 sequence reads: CASSLSGAGSFETQYF. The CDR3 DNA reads TGTGCCAGCAGCTTGAGTGGGGCGGGGTCGTTTGAGACCCAGTACTTC.

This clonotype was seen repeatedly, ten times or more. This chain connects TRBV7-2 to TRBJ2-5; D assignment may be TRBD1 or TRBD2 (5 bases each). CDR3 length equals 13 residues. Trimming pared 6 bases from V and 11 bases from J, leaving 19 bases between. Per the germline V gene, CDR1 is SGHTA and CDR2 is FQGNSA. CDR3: CASSPGQGWEQYF. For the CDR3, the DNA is TGTGCCAGCAGTCCAGGCCAGGGCTGGGAGCAGTACTTC.

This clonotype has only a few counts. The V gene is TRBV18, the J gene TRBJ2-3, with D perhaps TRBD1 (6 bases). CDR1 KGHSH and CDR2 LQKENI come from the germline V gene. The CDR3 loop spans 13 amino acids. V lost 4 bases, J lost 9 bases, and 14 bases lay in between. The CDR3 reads CASSLQGQQTQYF. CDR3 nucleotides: TGTGCCAGCTCACTACAAGGACAGCAGACGCAGTATTTT.

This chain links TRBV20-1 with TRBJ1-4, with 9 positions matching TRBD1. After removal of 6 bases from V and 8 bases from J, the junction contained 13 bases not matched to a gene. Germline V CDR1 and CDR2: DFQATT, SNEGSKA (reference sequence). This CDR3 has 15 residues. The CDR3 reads CSASRGTGMGEKLFF. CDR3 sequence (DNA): TGCAGTGCCTCACGGGGGACAGGGATGGGGGAAAAACTGTTTTTT.

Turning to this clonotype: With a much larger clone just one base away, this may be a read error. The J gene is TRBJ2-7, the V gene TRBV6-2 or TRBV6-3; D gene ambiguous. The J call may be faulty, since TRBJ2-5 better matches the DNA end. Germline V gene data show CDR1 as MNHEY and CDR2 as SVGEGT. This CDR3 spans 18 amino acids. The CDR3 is CASSYKSSDGRECETQYF. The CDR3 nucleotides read TGTGCCAGCAGTTACAAGAGTTCGGATGGTCGAGAATGTGAGACCCAGTACTTC.

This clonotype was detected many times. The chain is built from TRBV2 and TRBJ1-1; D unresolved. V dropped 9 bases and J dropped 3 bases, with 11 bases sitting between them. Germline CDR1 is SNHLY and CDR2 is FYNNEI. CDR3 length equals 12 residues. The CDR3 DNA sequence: TGTGCCAGTGTATGGGAGCACACTGAAGCTTTCTTT. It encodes CASVWEHTEAFF. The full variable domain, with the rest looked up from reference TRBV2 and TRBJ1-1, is EPEVTQTPSHQVTQMGQEVILRCVPISNHLYFYWYRQILGQKVEFLVSFYNNEISEKSEIFDDQFSVERPDGSNFTLKIRSTKLEDSAMYFCASVWEHTEAFFGQGTRLTVV.

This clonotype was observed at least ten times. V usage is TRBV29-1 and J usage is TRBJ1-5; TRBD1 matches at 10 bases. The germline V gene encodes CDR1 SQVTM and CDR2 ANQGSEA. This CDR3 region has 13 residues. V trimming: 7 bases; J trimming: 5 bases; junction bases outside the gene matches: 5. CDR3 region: CSASGTGDQPQHF. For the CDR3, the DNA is TGCAGCGCCTCAGGGACAGGGGATCAGCCCCAGCATTTT.

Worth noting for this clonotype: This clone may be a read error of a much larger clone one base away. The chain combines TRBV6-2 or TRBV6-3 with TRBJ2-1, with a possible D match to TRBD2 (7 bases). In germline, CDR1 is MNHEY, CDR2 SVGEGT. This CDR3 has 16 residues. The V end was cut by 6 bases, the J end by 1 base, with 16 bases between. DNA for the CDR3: TGTGCCAGCAGGGGGGCACGAGCGGGGTCCTACAATGAGCAGTTCTTC. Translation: CASRGARAGSYNEQFF.

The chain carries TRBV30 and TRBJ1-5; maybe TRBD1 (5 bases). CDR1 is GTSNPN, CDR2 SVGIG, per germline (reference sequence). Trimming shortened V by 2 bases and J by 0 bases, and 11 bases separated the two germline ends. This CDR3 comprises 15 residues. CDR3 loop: CAWSPGGYSNQPQHF. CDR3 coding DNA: TGTGCCTGGAGTCCTGGGGGGTATAGCAATCAGCCCCAGCATTTT.

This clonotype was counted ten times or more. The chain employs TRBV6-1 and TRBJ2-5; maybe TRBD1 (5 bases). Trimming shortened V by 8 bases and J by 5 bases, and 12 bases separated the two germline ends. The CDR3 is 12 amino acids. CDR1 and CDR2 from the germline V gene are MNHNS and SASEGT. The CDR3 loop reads CASGQGLETQYF. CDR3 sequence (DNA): TGTGCCAGCGGGCAGGGATTGGAGACCCAGTACTTC.

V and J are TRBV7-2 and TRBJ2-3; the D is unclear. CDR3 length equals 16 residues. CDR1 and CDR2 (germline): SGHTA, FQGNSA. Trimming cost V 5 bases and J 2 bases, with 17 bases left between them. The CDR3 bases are TGTGCCAGCAGCCTGCAAGCGAAGGGCCTCACAGATACGCAGTATTTT. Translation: CASSLQAKGLTDTQYF.

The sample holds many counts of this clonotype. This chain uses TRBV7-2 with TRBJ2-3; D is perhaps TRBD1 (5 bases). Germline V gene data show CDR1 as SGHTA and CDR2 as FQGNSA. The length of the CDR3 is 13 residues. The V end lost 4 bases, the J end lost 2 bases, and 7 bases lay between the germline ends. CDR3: CASSSRVTDTQYF. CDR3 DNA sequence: TGTGCCAGCAGCTCCAGGGTCACAGATACGCAGTATTTT.

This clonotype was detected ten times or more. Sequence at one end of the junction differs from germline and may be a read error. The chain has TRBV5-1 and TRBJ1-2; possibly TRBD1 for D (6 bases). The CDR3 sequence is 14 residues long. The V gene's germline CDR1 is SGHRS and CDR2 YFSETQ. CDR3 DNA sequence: TGCGCCAGCACCTTGACGACAGGTGAATATGGCTACACCTTC. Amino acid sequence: CASTLTTGEYGYTF.

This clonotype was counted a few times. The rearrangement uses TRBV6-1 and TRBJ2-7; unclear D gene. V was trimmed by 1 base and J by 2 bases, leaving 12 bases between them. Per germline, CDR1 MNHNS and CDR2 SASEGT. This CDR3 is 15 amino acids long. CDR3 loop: CASSEDVFSTYEQYF. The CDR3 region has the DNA TGTGCCAGCAGTGAAGACGTCTTCTCTACCTACGAGCAGTACTTC.